The rows below give T cell receptor beta chains drawn from one sample of a study of cytomegalovirus exposure and HLA in healthy donors. Only in-frame clones appear in the TCRdb table, and some are missing; sequencing was by immunoSEQ multiplex PCR. This repertoire includes around 74,000 clones. Sequencing was done on a sample of PBMCs. Receptors were obtained from a man aged 25-45 years in good health and CMV-seronegative. CDR3s include the opening cysteine and the closing phenylalanine or tryptophan. The order of the fields is D gene, V gene, J gene, CDR3 protein, CDR3 DNA. The D gene is left open where the match is weak.

>TRBD1|TRBV4-1|TRBJ2-5
CASSQQRWHGTGGGETQYF
TGCGCCAGCAGCCAGCAAAGATGGCACGGGACAGGGGGGGGAGAGACCCAGTACTTC
>TRBD2|TRBV18|TRBJ2-7
CASATRTGAGNNYEQYF
TGTGCCAGCGCAACACGAACAGGAGCGGGGAACAATTACGAGCAGTACTTC
>.|TRBV4-2|TRBJ2-1
CASSHVQAEGDNEQFF
TGTGCCAGCAGCCACGTCCAGGCGGAGGGAGACAATGAGCAGTTCTTC
>TRBD1|TRBV18|TRBJ1-2
CASSPTYDRVEYGYTF
TGTGCCAGCTCACCAACGTATGACAGGGTGGAGTATGGCTACACCTTC
>TRBD1|TRBV5-4|TRBJ2-5
CASSLGPGQGGETQYF
TGTGCCAGCAGCTTGGGACCGGGACAGGGAGGGGAGACCCAGTACTTC
>.|TRBV4-2|TRBJ2-5
CASSQGDSPQETQYF
TGTGCCAGCAGCCAGGGGGACTCCCCCCAAGAGACCCAGTACTTC
>.|TRBV9|TRBJ2-7
CASSGGLADNYEQYF
TGTGCCAGCAGTGGGGGGTTAGCGGATAACTACGAGCAGTACTTC
>.|TRBV28|TRBJ2-7
CASSFTGRGQYF
TGTGCCAGCAGTTTCACGGGGCGGGGGCAGTACTTC
>TRBD1|TRBV7-9|TRBJ2-7
CASSSQGAGEQYF
TGTGCCAGCAGCTCACAGGGGGCTGGCGAGCAGTACTTC
>TRBD1|TRBV12-5|TRBJ2-6
CASGLTGPNSSGANVLTF
TGTGCTAGTGGGCTGACAGGGCCAAACTCTTCGGGGGCCAACGTCCTGACTTTC
>.|TRBV12-5|TRBJ2-7
CASTDGYEQYF
TGTGCTAGTACCGACGGGTACGAGCAGTACTTC
>TRBD1|TRBV29-1|TRBJ1-5
CSVGDRDQPQHF
TGCAGCGTTGGGGACAGGGATCAGCCCCAGCATTTT
>TRBD1|TRBV2|TRBJ2-5
CASLGQGRETQYF
TGTGCCAGCTTAGGACAGGGTAGAGAGACCCAGTACTTC
>TRBD2|TRBV5-1|TRBJ2-7
CASSGLESSYEQYF
TGCGCCAGCTCCGGACTAGAGAGCTCCTACGAGCAGTACTTC
>TRBD1|TRBV5-1|TRBJ2-3
CASSLAGGEDTQYF
TGCGCCAGCAGCTTGGCAGGGGGCGAAGATACGCAGTATTTT
>TRBD2|TRBV29-1|TRBJ2-5
CSVLRDYPETQYF
TGCAGCGTCCTCCGGGACTACCCAGAGACCCAGTACTTC
>TRBD2|TRBV11-2|TRBJ2-7
CASSLGGGTYEQYF
TGTGCCAGCAGCTTAGGGGGGGGAACCTACGAGCAGTACTTC
>.|TRBV5-6|TRBJ1-2
CASRETGPGGGYTF
TGTGCCAGCAGGGAGACAGGCCCGGGAGGGGGCTACACCTTC
>TRBD2|TRBV4-1|TRBJ2-1
CASSHPGLAGGFSYNEQFF
TGCGCCAGCAGCCATCCGGGACTAGCGGGGGGATTCTCCTACAATGAGCAGTTCTTC
>.|TRBV2|TRBJ1-4
CASSPETNEKLFF
TGTGCCAGCAGTCCGGAGACTAATGAAAAACTGTTTTTT
>TRBD1|TRBV11-2|TRBJ2-7
CASSLDRAYEQYF
TGTGCCAGCAGCCTTGACAGGGCCTACGAGCAGTACTTC
>TRBD1|TRBV6-5|TRBJ1-2
CASSYSTGNDYGYTF
TGTGCCAGCAGTTACTCGACAGGGAACGACTATGGCTACACCTTC
>.|TRBV4-2|TRBJ1-5
CASRRDSNQPQHF
TGTGCCAGCAGGCGGGATAGCAATCAGCCCCAGCATTTT
>TRBD1|TRBV12-5|TRBJ1-3
CASGLDRGGAIYF
TGTGCTAGTGGTCTTGACAGGGGTGGTGCCATATATTTT
>.|TRBV5-1|TRBJ2-7
CASSLDLNTYEQYF
TGCGCCAGCAGCTTAGATCTCAACACCTACGAGCAGTACTTC
>TRBD1|TRBV19|TRBJ1-4
CASRNRGTGEKLFF
TGTGCCAGTAGGAACAGGGGGACCGGTGAAAAACTGTTTTTT
>TRBD1|TRBV6-5|TRBJ2-7
CASSYNSGQGSYEQYF
TGTGCCAGCAGTTACAATTCCGGACAGGGTTCCTACGAGCAGTACTTC
>TRBD1|TRBV5-1|TRBJ2-1
CASSLGQASYNEQFF
TGCGCCAGCAGCTTAGGACAGGCGTCCTACAATGAGCAGTTCTTC
>.|TRBV7-2|TRBJ2-2
CASSYRETGTGELFF
TGTGCCAGCAGCTACCGGGAGACGGGCACCGGGGAGCTGTTTTTT
>TRBD1|TRBV2|TRBJ2-7
CASRDRVYEQYF
TGTGCCAGCAGAGACAGGGTTTACGAGCAGTACTTC
>TRBD1|TRBV6-5|TRBJ1-2
CASRKSGQYGYTF
TGTGCCAGCAGGAAATCGGGACAGTATGGCTACACCTTC
>TRBD1|TRBV5-1|TRBJ2-5
CASSFGQELETQYF
TGCGCCAGCAGCTTTGGACAGGAGTTGGAGACCCAGTACTTC
>TRBD1|TRBV5-4|TRBJ2-5
CASSSQGVETQYF
TGTGCCAGCAGCTCTCAGGGGGTAGAGACCCAGTACTTC
>TRBD2|TRBV6-5|TRBJ2-7
CASSPRAGGSYEQYF
TGTGCCAGCAGCCCCCGGGCGGGAGGTTCCTACGAGCAGTACTTC
>TRBD1|TRBV5-4|TRBJ1-5
CASSPDRGPNQPQHF
TGTGCCAGCAGCCCGGACAGGGGCCCGAATCAGCCCCAGCATTTT
>.|TRBV7-9|TRBJ1-1
CASRITSNTEAFF
TGTGCCAGCAGGATTACTTCGAACACTGAAGCTTTCTTT
>TRBD2|TRBV4-3|TRBJ2-3
CASSQDELAGGTSTDTQYF
TGCGCCAGCAGCCAAGATGAACTAGCGGGAGGGACTAGCACAGATACGCAGTATTTT